This TCR beta chain was captured by sequencing in a study of blood T cell repertoires in COVID-19. Study-level information: T cells, B-cell-depleted T cells, or PBMCs provided the cDNA or gDNA that served as material.

Assay used: immunoSEQ multiplex PCR; TCRdb lists only in-frame clones, some missing. The repertoire holds roughly 150,000 clones, 65% to 85% seen once, with roughly a tenth in the top ten. V shed 1 base, J shed 3 bases, and the junction held 4 bases outside the gene matches. This CDR3 region has 16 residues. Germline CDR1 reads LGHNA; CDR2 reads YSLEER. This clone came up once. The chain uses TRBV4-3 and TRBJ2-2, with TRBD2 matching 8 bases. The sequence was obtained from a man between 65 and 79 years old with active or convalescent COVID-19. The sequenced material came from peripheral blood. The DNA for the CDR3 is TGCGCCAGCAGCCAAGCGAGCGGGAGCCACACCGGGGAGCTGTTTTTT. Translation gives CASSQASGSHTGELFF.